This note documents a single TCR beta chain sequence. This clonotype was found a few times. Its antigen is not yet known. No qualities accompany the bases; no much larger clone lies one base away. In the ophthalmopathy patients, disease was moderately to severely active, with a Clinical Activity Score of 3 or more, a NOSPECS grade of 4 or more, and a duration of less than 3 months. Patients with uncontrolled infections, other autoimmune diseases, pregnancy or lactation were excluded. Diagnoses relied on clinical symptoms, serum thyroxine and TRAb, thyroid ultrasound and orbital computed tomography. PBMCs were separated from roughly 9.3 ml of fresh peripheral blood using Ficoll-Paque density gradient centrifugation. Total RNA was extracted with Trizol reagent, and quality was checked on an Agilent 2100 Bioanalyzer. The data were taken from a study of T cells in Graves' hyperthyroidism and ophthalmopathy (dated by TCRdb to 2018 to 2020). At the level of the whole study: Peripheral blood samples were taken at initial diagnosis, before any treatment was given. To identify TCR V-J signatures that set the groups apart, the researchers used a discovery cohort of 100 patients, made up of 43 with Graves' ophthalmopathy and some 58 with stable Graves' hyperthyroidism. An independent validation cohort of 18 to 20 hyperthyroidism patients and approximately 17 patients who later progressed to ophthalmopathy tested prospective prediction of ophthalmopathy. The 100 discovery patients were divided at random into training and test sets in a 7:3 ratio. In addition, the study compared T-cell repertoires in thyroid tissue and in blood from about 6 Graves' hyperthyroidism patients. After sampling, hyperthyroidism patients received methimazole starting at 30 mg daily, and ophthalmopathy patients received high-dose intravenous methylprednisolone. The paper describes TCR Vbeta CDR3 sequencing of around 130 peripheral blood samples, made up of about 40 ophthalmopathy patients, over 70 hyperthyroidism patients and 17 progressor patients. Overall study outcomes, separate from this receptor: A 13 V-J signature model separated ophthalmopathy from stable hyperthyroidism, with around 88% sensitivity and 81% to 82% specificity in cross-validation and 80%/75% in testing. During validation, the model predicted progression to ophthalmopathy a median of roughly six months ahead of onset, with around 70% sensitivity and 72.22% specificity. Sample size was not statistically predetermined, and investigators were not blinded to group allocation. Most expanded thyroid clonotypes (frequency above 0.001) were also detected in blood, a finding suggesting that blood repertoires may reflect thyroid immune responses.

The TCR beta CDR3 regions were amplified from the RNA transcripts. For the first round of RT-PCR on the TCR CDR3, the HTBI primer set was used together with the Qiagen OneStep RT-PCR kit. A second multiplex PCR round built the libraries, followed by size selection and purification. Libraries were sequenced paired-end with 100 bp reads on an Illumina HiSeq2000. From the authors' description of their analysis: SOAPnuke was used to process the raw data, throwing out any read that contained adapters or uncalled bases, had a mean Phred below 15, or lacked an exact constant-primer or identifier match. COPE v1.2.5 was used to merge the high-quality paired reads, and each unique nucleotide sequence was defined as a clonotype. MiTCR v1.1 was used to align clonotypes to the IMGT TRBV, TRBD and TRBJ reference segments. The analysis was restricted to V-J combinations with a frequency above 0.0001, which together covered about 99% of the repertoires. A TCS score was defined as the ratio of F50 (clonal expansion) to E x V (chaos), with BLOSUM62-based TCRdist applied between CDR3 peptides within each V-J. Welch's t-statistics and random forest reduced around 510 V-J features to 13, which were used in a naive Bayes classifier (R e1071). The Morisita-Horn index was used to measure how similar the thyroid and blood repertoires were. In-frame beta chains were kept once TCRdb had trimmed the public reads at Q25 with fastp and called clones with MiXCR. One record per CDR3 amino acid sequence lists the most common genes and DNA. The V and J calls reflect TCRdb's pipeline rather than the authors' work. The table for this sample lists hundreds of thousands of distinct CDR3 sequences; approximately 14% of them were counted only once. The ten most abundant clones make up 3.5% to 4.5% of the sample.

From cysteine to phenylalanine, the CDR3 is 15 amino acids long. Only CDR3 DNA is held: 45 bases, read in frame from base 1. The V and J ends are trimmed by 2 bases and 3 bases, leaving 10 bases between them. The germline V gene yields KGHDR for CDR1 and SFDVKD for CDR2. The sequenced sample consisted of blood. This receptor was obtained from a woman in her forties with Graves' ophthalmopathy. Recombination joined TRBV24-1 with TRBJ1-5; the D gene is perhaps TRBD1, on 6 matching bases. DNA sequence: TGTGCCACCAGTGATTACAGGGTCTCCAATCAGCCCCAGCATTTT. This codes for CATSDYRVSNQPQHF.